One and the same sample provided the 30 T cell receptor beta chains below, sequenced in a study of blood T cell repertoires in COVID-19. Using immunoSEQ multiplex PCR, the repertoire was profiled, and TCRdb retains in-frame clones only, with some absent. The repertoire holds roughly 150,000 clones, with about 83% as singletons. The sequenced sample was peripheral blood. The receptors were gathered from an elderly woman with acute or convalescent COVID-19.

V is TRBV5-6 and J is TRBJ1-1; 8 bases are a match to TRBD1. The V gene's germline CDR1 is SGHDT and CDR2 YYEEEE. The V and J ends lost 0 bases and 1 base, in that order; junction bases with no gene match: 5. The CDR3 runs 16 residues. CDR3 coding DNA: TGTGCCAGCAGCTTGGCAGGGGGCAGTAAGAACACTGAAGCTTTCTTT. This translates into CASSLAGGSKNTEAFF.

The gene calls are TRBV6-6 and TRBJ2-7; D unclear. The V end lost 7 bases, the J end lost 3 bases, and 10 bases lay between the germline ends. There are 12 residues in the CDR3. The germline V gene encodes CDR1 MNHNY and CDR2 SVGAGI (reference sequence). CDR3 in amino acids: CASTNIDYEQYF. CDR3 bases: TGTGCCAGCACCAATATAGACTACGAGCAGTACTTC.

This chain joins TRBV10-3 and TRBJ2-3; 8 bases match TRBD2. V was clipped by 5 bases and J by 2 bases; unmatched bases: 6. Germline V gene sequence: CDR1 ENHRY, CDR2 SYGVKD. The length of the CDR3 is 15 residues. The CDR3 loop is CAISRVAGFTDTQYF. The CDR3 DNA is TGTGCCATCAGTAGGGTAGCGGGGTTCACAGATACGCAGTATTTT.

J is TRBJ1-5 and V is TRBV19, with D uncertain. Germline CDR1 LNHDA, CDR2 SQIVND (reference sequence). This CDR3 spans 18 amino acids. V was pared by 3 bases and J by 6 bases, with 24 bases between. This chain's CDR3 is CASSIPQPRDIKSQPQHF. CDR3 sequence (DNA): TGTGCCAGTAGTATCCCTCAACCCCGTGACATAAAGAGTCAGCCCCAGCATTTT. The variable domain in full, with the rest retrieved from reference TRBV19 and TRBJ1-5, is DGGITQSPKYLFRKEGQNVTLSCEQNLNHDAMYWYRQDPGQGLRLIYYSQIVNDFQKGDIAEGYSVSREKKESFPLTVTSAQKNPTAFYLCASSIPQPRDIKSQPQHFGDGTRLSIL.

The V gene is TRBV12-3 or TRBV12-4, the J gene TRBJ1-5; D is perhaps TRBD1 (6 bases). The V end was cut by 5 bases, the J end by 9 bases, with 14 bases between. The CDR3 contains 13 residues. The CDR3 coding sequence is TGTGCCAGCAGTGGGGACATGGCGAGGCCCCAGCATTTT. Encoded protein: CASSGDMARPQHF.

This clone appeared once. V usage is TRBV24-1 and J usage is TRBJ2-3; maybe TRBD2 (6 bases). The CDR3 sequence is 13 residues long. The germline V and J ends were trimmed by 6 bases and 4 bases, with 10 bases remaining between them. The germline V gene has CDR1 KGHDR and CDR2 SFDVKD. This CDR3 is CATSLPGADTQYF. The CDR3 DNA reads TGTGCCACCAGTCTCCCGGGGGCAGATACGCAGTATTTT.

CDR3 amino acids: CASSVGIGTEAFF. The CDR3 DNA follows: TGTGCCAGCAGTGTCGGGATAGGCACTGAAGCTTTCTTT. The genes are TRBV28 and TRBJ1-1; D is unresolved. CDR3 length: 13 amino acids. Germline V gene data show CDR1 as MDHEN and CDR2 as SYDVKM. Trimming cost V 5 bases and J 4 bases, with 11 bases left between them.

The rearrangement uses TRBV29-1 and TRBJ2-6; D remains ambiguous. The CDR3 loop spans 13 amino acids. From germline, CDR1 is SQVTM and CDR2 ANQGSEA. V was pared by 3 bases and J by 4 bases, with 7 bases between. The CDR3 DNA sequence: TGCAGCGTTGATCTGGGCGGGGCCAACGTCCTGACTTTC. Translation gives CSVDLGGANVLTF.

This chain joins TRBV6-2 or TRBV6-3 and TRBJ1-5; the match to TRBD1 covers 9 bases. This CDR3 is 16 amino acids long. The junction had 11 bases not matched to a gene; V was cut back by 5 bases and J by 6 bases. Germline values: CDR1 MNHEY, CDR2 SVGEGT. CDR3 nucleotide sequence: TGTGCCAGCAGTCCATGGGACAGGGCAAGGGCTCAGCCCCAGCATTTT. It codes for CASSPWDRARAQPQHF.

This chain uses TRBV19 with TRBJ2-2; D unresolved. Germline V gene sequence: CDR1 LNHDA, CDR2 SQIVND (reference sequence). Trimming shortened V by 7 bases and J by 6 bases, and 15 bases separated the two germline ends. The CDR3 is 14 residues long. CDR3 nucleotide sequence: TGTGCCAGTATTGTCTCAGTATTCCCCGGGGAGCTGTTTTTT. Its translation: CASIVSVFPGELFF.

The J gene is TRBJ1-1, the V gene TRBV29-1, with 9 positions matching TRBD1. The CDR3 consists of 14 residues. CDR1 is SQVTM and CDR2 is ANQGSEA in the germline V gene. V was pared by 7 bases and J by 2 bases, with 8 bases of the junction left unmatched. CDR3 coding DNA: TGCAGCGGTATCGAGACAGGGGGTAACACTGAAGCTTTCTTT. As protein: CSGIETGGNTEAFF.

The V call is TRBV7-2, the J call TRBJ1-5; D gene uncertain. Germline lookup yields CDR1 SGHTA and CDR2 FQGNSA. The V gene lost 2 bases and the J gene lost 3 bases, with 5 bases spanning the gap. The length of the CDR3 is 13 residues. CDR3 coding DNA: TGTGCCAGCAGCTTATCACACAATCAGCCCCAGCATTTT. Translating it yields CASSLSHNQPQHF.

The chain is built from TRBV29-1 and TRBJ2-5, with 7 nucleotides matching TRBD2. Trimming removed 0 bases from V and 4 bases from J; junction bases left unmatched: 8. The germline CDR1 and CDR2 sequences are SQVTM and ANQGSEA. The CDR3 extends over 15 amino acids. The CDR3 reads CSVEDFSRERETQYF. CDR3 DNA sequence: TGCAGCGTTGAAGATTTCTCGCGGGAGCGAGAGACCCAGTACTTC. The variable domain in full, completed from reference TRBV29-1 and TRBJ2-5, reads SAVISQKPSRDICQRGTSLTIQCQVDSQVTMMFWYRQQPGQSLTLIATANQGSEATYESGFVIDKFPISRPNLTFSTLTVSNMSPEDSSIYLCSVEDFSRERETQYFGPGTRLLVL.

The V and J genes are TRBV3-1 (or the pseudogene TRBV3-2) and TRBJ1-2, with TRBD1 as a possible D gene (5 bases). CDR1 and CDR2 (germline): LGHDT, YNNKEL (reference sequence). The CDR3 spans 13 residues. V lost 1 base and J lost 14, with 17 bases in between. CDR3 sequence: CASSQAREDVVTF. The CDR3 DNA follows: TGTGCCAGCAGCCAAGCCAGGGAGGACGTCGTAACCTTC.

This chain links TRBV5-5 with TRBJ2-7; weak D call: TRBD2 (5 bases). The length of the CDR3 is 15 residues. V lost 2 bases to trimming and J lost 0 bases, with 12 bases between them. Germline CDR1 reads SGHKS; CDR2 reads YYEKEE (reference sequence). DNA for the CDR3: TGTGCCAGCAGCTTTTCTGGCGGACTCTCCTACGAGCAGTACTTC. This translates into CASSFSGGLSYEQYF.

CDR3 nucleotides: TGTGCCACCCGACTCGAGGGACAGGCTACCTACGAGCAGTACTTC. Its translation is CATRLEGQATYEQYF. The V and J genes are TRBV18 and TRBJ2-7, with 8 nucleotides matching TRBD1. This CDR3 has 15 amino acids. Germline V CDR1 and CDR2: KGHSH, LQKENI. Trimming removed 10 bases from V and 2 bases from J; junction bases left unmatched: 13. The full variable domain, with the rest looked up from reference TRBV18 and TRBJ2-7, is NAGVMQNPRHLVRRRGQEARLRCSPMKGHSHVYWYRQLPEEGLKFMVYLQKENIIDESGMPKERFSAEFPKEGPSILRIQQVVRGDSAAYFCATRLEGQATYEQYFGPGTRLTVT.

This chain joins TRBV4-3 and TRBJ2-2; a possible D gene is TRBD2 (5 bases). Per the germline V gene, CDR1 is LGHNA and CDR2 is YSLEER. V lost 1 base, J lost 5 bases, and 8 bases lay in between. The CDR3 has 14 amino acids. The CDR3: CASSQVPGTGELFF. The CDR3, as DNA: TGCGCCAGCAGCCAAGTTCCGGGGACCGGGGAGCTGTTTTTT.

Details on this clone: The identical CDR3 is also encoded by other nucleotide sequences in the sample. The V and J genes are TRBV3-1 (or the pseudogene TRBV3-2) and TRBJ1-6; D remains unclear. CDR1 and CDR2 (germline): LGHDT, YNNKEL (reference sequence). The CDR3 has 13 amino acids. V was clipped by 2 bases and J by 7 bases, with 6 bases between them. The CDR3 region is CASSQRENSPLHF. CDR3 coding DNA: TGTGCCAGCAGCCAAAGAGAGAATTCACCCCTCCACTTT.

V gene TRBV6-5 combines with J gene TRBJ1-2; 7 bases fit TRBD1. J gave up 7 bases and V 2 bases, and 7 bases lay outside the gene matches. Germline CDR1 and CDR2: MNHEY and SVGAGI. The CDR3 is 14 amino acids. CDR3 amino acids: CASSYQQGWGGYTF. The CDR3, as DNA: TGTGCCAGCAGTTACCAACAGGGGTGGGGTGGCTACACCTTC.

This chain uses TRBV3-1 (or the pseudogene TRBV3-2) with TRBJ2-1, with 9 bases matching TRBD1. V shed 7 bases, J shed 4 bases, and the junction held 5 bases outside the gene matches. CDR3 length: 14 amino acids. Germline CDR1 LGHDT, CDR2 YNNKEL (reference sequence). The CDR3 DNA is TGTGCCAGCACCGACAGGGGGGCGTACAATGAGCAGTTCTTC. Residues: CASTDRGAYNEQFF.

This chain joins TRBV2 and TRBJ2-3; D might be TRBD2 (5 bases). The CDR3 length is 15 residues. Germline values: CDR1 SNHLY, CDR2 FYNNEI. Trimming removed 6 bases at V and 1 base at J, with 14 bases between. The DNA of the CDR3 is TGTGCCAGCAGCGTGCGGGCTGGCGGCACAGATACGCAGTATTTT. It encodes CASSVRAGGTDTQYF.

This rearrangement joins TRBV24-1 to TRBJ1-1; 7 positions match TRBD1. V dropped 5 bases and J dropped 2; count of bases not matched to a gene: 7. The CDR3 runs 15 residues. The germline V gene encodes CDR1 KGHDR and CDR2 SFDVKD. This chain's CDR3 is CATSAIGTANTEAFF. The DNA for the CDR3 is TGTGCCACCAGTGCCATAGGGACAGCTAACACTGAAGCTTTCTTT.

The chain is built from TRBV30 and TRBJ2-7; D is unclear. Germline values: CDR1 GTSNPN, CDR2 SVGIG (reference sequence). Trimming took off 0 bases at V and 5 bases at J, with 8 bases between the two ends. The CDR3 has 12 amino acids. The CDR3 region has the DNA TGTGCCTGGAGTGTACCCCCGGACGAGCAGTACTTC. Its translation is CAWSVPPDEQYF. Looking up the rest from reference TRBV30 and TRBJ2-7 gives the full variable domain: SQTIHQWPATLVQPVGSPLSLECTVEGTSNPNLYWYRQAAGRGLQLLFYSVGIGQISSEVPQNLSASRPQDRQFILSSKKLLLSDSGFYLCAWSVPPDEQYFGPGTRLTVT.

The rearrangement uses TRBV7-2 and TRBJ2-1; possibly TRBD2 for D (6 bases). V shed 4 bases and J shed 9 bases, with 22 bases lying between them. CDR1 is SGHTA, CDR2 FQGNSA, per germline. This CDR3 is built from 16 residues. This chain's CDR3 is CASSYSPGGGSSEQFF. As DNA, the CDR3 is TGTGCCAGCAGCTACTCCCCTGGGGGAGGATCAAGTGAGCAGTTCTTC.

The chain uses TRBV7-9 and TRBJ2-1, with 11 bases fitting TRBD2. Looked up from germline, CDR1 is SEHNR and CDR2 is FQNEAQ (reference sequence). Trimming removed 1 base from V and 1 base from J; junction bases left unmatched: 3. This CDR3 is 17 amino acids long. The CDR3 bases are TGTGCCAGCAGCTTAGGGGCTAGCGGGAGGTCCTACAATGAGCAGTTCTTC. Its translation is CASSLGASGRSYNEQFF.

This chain joins TRBV10-3 and TRBJ1-2, with 9 bases identical to TRBD1. The CDR3 sequence is 16 residues long. V was clipped by 3 bases and J by 8 bases; unmatched bases: 13. Germline CDR1 and CDR2: ENHRY and SYGVKD. The CDR3 coding sequence is TGTGCCATCAGTGAAGTTCGGGACAGGGAAGGAGGAGGCTACACCTTC. Translation gives CAISEVRDREGGGYTF.

The chain employs TRBV6-1 and TRBJ2-4; possibly TRBD1 for D (5 bases). Trimming took 1 base from V and 1 from J, leaving 11 bases between them. The CDR3 is 16 amino acids. The germline gives CDR1 MNHNS, CDR2 SASEGT. This CDR3 reads CASSEGPGWAKNIQYF. The CDR3 DNA reads TGTGCCAGCAGTGAAGGGCCAGGGTGGGCCAAAAACATTCAGTACTTC.

Notes on this clone: Other nucleotide sequences in the sample specify the same CDR3. The CDR3 sequence is CASSLRTGGTGELFF. CDR3 bases: TGCGCCAGCAGCCTCCGAACAGGGGGAACCGGGGAGCTGTTTTTT. The chain has TRBV5-1 and TRBJ2-2; 8 bases are shared with TRBD1. The V segment lost 4 bases and the J segment 5 bases; nucleotides outside the gene matches: 7. Germline V gene sequence: CDR1 SGHRS, CDR2 YFSETQ. The CDR3 has 15 residues.

The chain combines TRBV9 with TRBJ1-1, with D perhaps matching TRBD1 (6 bases). Germline-derived CDR1 and CDR2 are SGDLS and YYNGEE. V lost 4 bases and J lost 10, with 17 bases in between. The CDR3 is 13 residues long. Here the CDR3 reads CASSIYREGRAFF. The CDR3 DNA follows: TGTGCCAGCAGCATTTACAGGGAAGGAAGAGCTTTCTTT.

The rearrangement joins TRBV5-1 to TRBJ2-3; no clear D gene. V lost 1 base and J lost 3, with 12 bases in between. The CDR3 is 15 residues long. CDR1 and CDR2 (germline): SGHRS, YFSETQ. The CDR3 region has the DNA TGCGCCAGCAGCTTGTTGCAGGATAAGACAGATACGCAGTATTTT. It codes for CASSLLQDKTDTQYF.